The 15 T cell receptor beta chains below were found in one sample sequenced in a study of CD8+CD57+ T cells in acquired aplastic anemia (dated by TCRdb to the late 2010s). Sequencing was performed on an Illumina HiSeq 2000. Genomic DNA was used as template for profiling of TCR beta VDJ combinations and CDR3 sequences. TCRdb cleaned the public reads at Q25 with fastp, built clones with MiXCR and kept in-frame beta chains. Every distinct CDR3 protein forms one entry, paired with its most common genes and DNA. The sample yields hundreds of thousands of distinct CDR3 sequences; 55% to 70% were counted once. The ten biggest clones cover approximately 3.8% of the sample. What was sequenced was sorted CD4+, CD8+, or CD8+CD57+ T cells (not recorded which) from PBMCs. These receptors all come from a human donor in good health, serving as a control.

This clonotype appeared once. The gene calls are TRBV12-3 or TRBV12-4 and TRBJ2-5; D is unresolved. The CDR3 contains 11 residues. V was clipped by 6 bases and J by 7 bases, with 9 bases between them. CDR3 sequence: CASRGGGTQYF. The CDR3 DNA follows: TGTGCCAGCAGGGGTGGTGGGACCCAGTACTTC.

The chain is built from TRBV5-1 and TRBJ2-2, with TRBD2 identical over 8 bases. The length of the CDR3 is 14 residues. V lost 7 bases to trimming and J lost 5 bases; unmatched junction nucleotides: 7. CDR1 and CDR2 (germline): SGHRS, YFSETQ. The CDR3 DNA follows: TGCGCCAGCGGCCGGGCGGGGGGAACCGGGGAGCTGTTTTTT. Its translation: CASGRAGGTGELFF.

This sequence joins TRBV7-9 and TRBJ2-7; D is ambiguous. The CDR3 is 14 residues long. Germline assignment: CDR1 SEHNR and CDR2 FQNEAQ (reference sequence). The germline V and J ends were trimmed by 5 bases and 9 bases, with 20 bases remaining between them. This CDR3 reads CASSPSVSSETQYF. The CDR3 DNA reads TGTGCCAGCAGCCCCTCGGTTTCATCTGAGACGCAGTACTTC.

This clonotype was recorded many times. This CDR3 reads CASSLHRATGELFF. The CDR3 region has the DNA TGTGCCAGCAGCTTACACAGAGCCACCGGGGAGCTGTTTTTT. The chain employs TRBV11-2 and TRBJ2-2; D gene uncertain. The CDR3 sequence is 14 residues long. V lost 2 bases to trimming and J lost 4 bases, with 8 bases between them. In germline, CDR1 is SGHAT, CDR2 FQNNGV.

The chain uses TRBV9 and TRBJ2-3; D is undetermined. This CDR3 spans 14 amino acids. Germline values: CDR1 SGDLS, CDR2 YYNGEE. V was shortened by 0 bases and J by 15 bases, with 20 bases between the two germline ends. The CDR3 here is CASSVDRNYGYTYF. The CDR3 region has the DNA TGTGCCAGCAGCGTAGACAGAAACTATGGCTACACCTATTTT.

This clonotype has a handful of counts. The rearrangement joins TRBV20-1 to TRBJ1-5, with TRBD1 matching over 7 bases. Germline CDR1 DFQATT, CDR2 SNEGSKA (reference sequence). The CDR3 sequence is 13 residues long. J gave up 7 bases and V 2 bases, and 5 bases lay outside the gene matches. The CDR3 region is CSARRQGLQPQHF. The CDR3 nucleotides read TGCAGTGCTAGAAGACAGGGATTACAGCCCCAGCATTTT.

The chain links TRBV9 to TRBJ2-7; no definite D call. The germline V and J ends were trimmed by 4 bases and 13 bases, with 24 bases remaining between them. Germline values: CDR1 SGDLS, CDR2 YYNGEE. The length of the CDR3 is 14 residues. CDR3 region: CASSTGPNTEAFYF. CDR3 in DNA: TGTGCCAGCAGCACTGGACCGAACACTGAAGCTTTCTACTTC.

The chain links TRBV11-2 to TRBJ2-2, with 8 nucleotides matching TRBD2. The CDR3 is 12 amino acids. V shed 4 bases, J shed 11 bases, and the junction held 3 bases outside the gene matches. CDR1 is SGHAT, CDR2 FQNNGV, per germline. CDR3 region: CASSSRTSELFF. The CDR3 DNA is TGTGCCAGCAGCTCGAGGACTAGCGAGCTGTTTTTT.

V is TRBV2 and J is TRBJ1-5, with 9 positions matching TRBD1. The CDR3 is 16 residues long. In germline, CDR1 is SNHLY, CDR2 FYNNEI. The ends lost 6 bases at V and 6 bases at J; junction bases unmatched: 12. The CDR3 loop reads CASSESTGGRAQPQHF. DNA of the CDR3: TGTGCCAGCAGCGAATCCACAGGGGGCAGGGCTCAGCCCCAGCATTTT.

This clonotype was seen a single time. The chain recombines TRBV20-1 with TRBJ2-3, with D possibly called TRBD1 or TRBD2 (5 bases each). The CDR3 is made up of 14 amino acids. Trimming stripped 5 bases from V and 0 bases from J, with 12 bases between. Germline V gene data show CDR1 as DFQATT and CDR2 as SNEGSKA (reference sequence). The CDR3 sequence: CSAEWDPSTDTQYF. The CDR3 DNA reads as TGCAGTGCTGAGTGGGACCCCAGCACAGATACGCAGTATTTT.

The chain combines TRBV4-2 with TRBJ2-3; 9 bases align to TRBD1. The CDR3 consists of 15 residues. After removal of 5 bases from V and 1 base from J, the junction contained 4 bases not matched to a gene. Germline CDR1 and CDR2: LGHNA and YNFKEQ. The DNA of the CDR3 is TGTGCCAGCAGCACAGGGGGCTCGGGCACAGATACGCAGTATTTT. Protein product: CASSTGGSGTDTQYF.

This clonotype was seen more than once but under ten times. A read error may explain this, as a much larger clone is one base away. The rearrangement links TRBV19 to TRBJ2-7; weak D call: TRBD1 (5 bases). This CDR3 has 12 residues. CDR1 is LNHDA and CDR2 is SQIVND in the germline V gene (reference sequence). Trimming shortened V by 11 bases and J by 3 bases, and 14 bases separated the two germline ends. This CDR3 is CAWSWGGYEQYF. The CDR3 DNA is TGTGCCTGGAGCTGGGGCGGCTACGAGCAGTACTTC.

The rearrangement uses TRBV7-9 and TRBJ1-1, with 9 bases fitting TRBD1. Germline V gene data show CDR1 as SEHNR and CDR2 as FQNEAQ (reference sequence). The CDR3 extends over 13 amino acids. Losses at the gene ends were 5 bases for V and 8 bases for J; bases not matched to a gene: 6. The CDR3 bases are TGTGCCAGCAGCCCTGAACAGGGGGCAGAAGCTTTCTTT. This encodes CASSPEQGAEAFF.

The genes are TRBV29-1 and TRBJ2-3, with unresolved D. The CDR3 spans 10 residues. Trimming shortened V by 7 bases and J by 4 bases, and 6 bases separated the two germline ends. Per the germline V gene, CDR1 is SQVTM and CDR2 is ANQGSEA. The CDR3 DNA sequence: TGCAGCGGCGAGGCAGATACGCAGTATTTT. Its protein product is CSGEADTQYF.

Regarding this clonotype: A much more abundant neighbour one base away suggests this may be a read error. The V and J genes are TRBV7-2 and TRBJ2-7; TRBD2 agrees at 11 bases. There are 14 residues in the CDR3. The V gene's germline CDR1 is SGHTA and CDR2 FQGNSA. This CDR3 is CARSYTSGGYEQYF. CDR3 DNA: TGTGCCCGCAGCTATACTAGCGGGGGTTACGAGCAGTACTTC. Together with reference TRBV7-2 and TRBJ2-7, the CDR3 gives the full variable domain: GAGVSQSPSNKVTEKGKDVELRCDPISGHTALYWYRQSLGQGLEFLIYFQGNSAPDKSGLPSDRFSAERTGGSVSTLTIQRTQQEDSAVYLCARSYTSGGYEQYFGPGTRLTVT.